Below, 21 T cell receptor beta chains from the same sample are listed, as sequenced in a study of OX40 agonist ivuxolimab in advanced cancers. Profiled with immunoSEQ multiplex PCR; TCRdb holds only in-frame clones, not every one. Here the sample spans tens of thousands of clones, around 86% being singletons. Source: CD4+ or CD8+ T cells sorted from blood, taken in a trial of the OX40 agonist ivuxolimab. Receptors were obtained from an adult with an advanced solid tumor such as melanoma, head and neck, liver or kidney cancer.

This clone has just one count. V gene TRBV10-3 combines with J gene TRBJ1-3; TRBD1 might be the D (5 bases). Germline V gene sequence: CDR1 ENHRY, CDR2 SYGVKD. V was cut by 2 bases and J by 0 bases, with 8 bases left in between. The CDR3 loop spans 15 amino acids. The CDR3 DNA follows: TGTGCCATCAGTGAGGGGGCAGCCTCTGGAAACACCATATATTTT. Protein: CAISEGAASGNTIYF.

The V call is TRBV6-1, the J call TRBJ2-2; 8 bases line up with TRBD1. Unmatched junction bases numbered 7, after V lost 6 bases and J lost 10 bases. Germline V CDR1 and CDR2: MNHNS, SASEGT. The CDR3 is 13 amino acids. For the CDR3, the DNA is TGTGCCAGCAGCTCCAGGGGGCGCGAGGAGCTGTTTTTT. Translation gives CASSSRGREELFF.

J is TRBJ1-5 and V is TRBV12-2. TRBV12-2 is an annotated pseudogene. This CDR3 comprises 17 residues. The CDR3: CASPCDRGGRGNQPQHF. Here the CDR3 DNA reads TGTGCAAGTCCCTGCGATCGGGGAGGAAGGGGCAATCAGCCCCAGCATTTT.

This rearrangement joins TRBV2 to TRBJ2-5; a possible D gene is TRBD1 (5 bases). Trimming pared 0 bases from V and 2 bases from J, leaving 13 bases between. This CDR3 is built from 16 residues. The germline gives CDR1 SNHLY, CDR2 FYNNEI. As DNA, the CDR3 is TGTGCCAGCAGTGAAGCGCTTCTGGGGCTACAAGAGACCCAGTACTTC. Residues: CASSEALLGLQETQYF. Together with reference TRBV2 and TRBJ2-5, the CDR3 gives the full variable domain: EPEVTQTPSHQVTQMGQEVILRCVPISNHLYFYWYRQILGQKVEFLVSFYNNEISEKSEIFDDQFSVERPDGSNFTLKIRSTKLEDSAMYFCASSEALLGLQETQYFGPGTRLLVL.

This clone was seen just once. The genes are TRBV18 and TRBJ2-7; 7 positions agree with TRBD1. Germline-derived CDR1 and CDR2 are KGHSH and LQKENI. This CDR3 has 15 amino acids. With V trimmed by 2 bases and J by 0 bases, 4 bases remained unmatched. In nucleotides, the CDR3 is TGTGCCAGCTCACCAATGGACAGGAGCTCCTACGAGCAGTACTTC. Translation gives CASSPMDRSSYEQYF.

Only a few counts were recorded for this clone. The V and J genes are TRBV11-2 and TRBJ2-7, with D possibly TRBD2 on 5 matching bases. The CDR3 sequence is 14 residues long. Between the trimmed V and J ends, which lost 2 bases and 2 bases, there was a span of 10 bases. Germline V gene sequence: CDR1 SGHAT, CDR2 FQNNGV. The DNA for the CDR3 is TGTGCCAGCAGCTTAAATACGGGAACCTACGAGCAGTACTTC. Protein sequence: CASSLNTGTYEQYF.

In DNA, the CDR3 is TGTGCCAGCAGCTTAGATCGGACTAGCGGCACAGATACGCAGTATTTT. Amino acid sequence: CASSLDRTSGTDTQYF. The V and J genes are TRBV11-2 and TRBJ2-3; TRBD2 matches at 9 bases. The CDR3 sequence is 16 residues long. CDR1 is SGHAT and CDR2 is FQNNGV in the germline V gene. The V segment lost 0 bases and the J segment 1 base; nucleotides outside the gene matches: 2.

The rearrangement uses TRBV29-1 and TRBJ2-1, with 7 nucleotides matching TRBD2. J lost 0 bases, V lost 7 bases, and 6 bases had no gene match. Per the germline V gene, CDR1 is SQVTM and CDR2 is ANQGSEA. The CDR3 contains 14 residues. This chain's CDR3 is CSATSQSSYNEQFF. Here the CDR3 DNA reads TGCAGCGCGACTAGCCAGAGCTCCTACAATGAGCAGTTCTTC.

The rearrangement joins TRBV6-5 to TRBJ1-6; D is undetermined. There are 15 residues in the CDR3. Germline-derived CDR1 and CDR2 are MNHEY and SVGAGI. Trimming left V 2 bases short and J 7 bases short, with 12 bases between. The DNA for the CDR3 is TGTGCCAGCAGTTACGCCGCAGCGTCCAATTCACCCCTCCACTTT. This encodes CASSYAAASNSPLHF.

The CDR3 region has the DNA TGTGCCATCAGTGACCAGGGCGGGGCAGATACGCAGTATTTT. Its translation is CAISDQGGADTQYF. The V call is TRBV10-3, the J call TRBJ2-3, with D perhaps TRBD2 (6 bases). The CDR3 sequence is 14 residues long. V gave up 3 bases and J gave up 4 bases, with 11 bases separating them. Germline V gene data show CDR1 as ENHRY and CDR2 as SYGVKD.

This clone was found a few times. The gene calls are TRBV14 and TRBJ2-7, with D possibly being TRBD2 (6 bases). The ends were cut back, 4 bases at V and 3 bases at J, with 22 bases in the middle. CDR3 size: 17 residues. The germline V gene encodes CDR1 SGHDN and CDR2 FVKESK. CDR3 sequence: CASSRTVSWRGRYEQYF. The CDR3 DNA follows: TGTGCCAGCAGCCGAACCGTCTCTTGGCGGGGACGCTACGAGCAGTACTTC.

V usage is TRBV6-6 and J usage is TRBJ2-3; D call uncertain. Per germline, CDR1 MNHNY and CDR2 SVGAGI (reference sequence). The CDR3 loop spans 12 amino acids. V was shortened by 2 bases and J by 5 bases, with 5 bases between the two germline ends. The CDR3 protein is CASSYLGDTQYF. In nucleotides, the CDR3 is TGTGCCAGCAGTTACCTCGGAGATACGCAGTATTTT.

J is TRBJ2-7 and V is TRBV18, with 8 bases identical to TRBD2. The V gene's germline CDR1 is KGHSH and CDR2 LQKENI. With V trimmed by 3 bases and J by 6 bases, 7 bases remained unmatched. This CDR3 comprises 14 residues. As DNA, the CDR3 is TGTGCCAGCTCACCTGCCGGGGGGGCGGTCGAGCAGTACTTC. Encoded protein: CASSPAGGAVEQYF.

The genes are TRBV19 and TRBJ2-1, with TRBD1 matching 7 bases. The ends lost 3 bases at V and 4 bases at J; junction bases unmatched: 3. The CDR3 is made up of 14 amino acids. CDR1 is LNHDA, CDR2 SQIVND, per germline (reference sequence). This CDR3 reads CASSMGDSYNEQFF. The CDR3 DNA is TGTGCCAGTAGTATGGGGGACAGTTACAATGAGCAGTTCTTC.

This chain uses TRBV18 with TRBJ2-3; D is uncertain. CDR3 length: 15 amino acids. With 0 bases removed from V and 4 bases from J, the gap between germline ends came to 11 bases. Germline CDR1 is KGHSH and CDR2 is LQKENI. CDR3 nucleotides: TGTGCCAGCTCACCACCAGGTACTACCCCAGATACGCAGTATTTT. It yields the protein CASSPPGTTPDTQYF.

The chain carries TRBV7-9 and TRBJ2-7; perhaps D is TRBD1 or TRBD2 (5 bases each). Germline V gene sequence: CDR1 SEHNR, CDR2 FQNEAQ (reference sequence). This CDR3 comprises 12 residues. Trimming removed 7 bases at V and 0 bases at J, with 7 bases between. The CDR3 bases are TGTGCCAGCACCGGGACCTCCTACGAGCAGTACTTC. Its translation is CASTGTSYEQYF.

A single count supports this clone. The J gene is TRBJ1-3, the V gene TRBV18; tentative D call: TRBD1 (6 bases). Germline V CDR1 and CDR2: KGHSH, LQKENI. Trimming shortened V by 3 bases and J by 0 bases, and 15 bases separated the two germline ends. This CDR3 contains 17 residues. The CDR3 reads CASSPVRTGYSGNTIYF. The CDR3 DNA follows: TGTGCCAGCTCACCGGTTCGCACAGGGTACTCTGGAAACACCATATATTTT.

The CDR3 spells CASSSPGGTEAFF. The CDR3 coding sequence is TGTGCCAGCAGCTCACCAGGGGGCACTGAAGCTTTCTTT. The gene calls are TRBV7-9 and TRBJ1-1, with 7 bases matching TRBD1. Germline V gene lookup returns CDR1 SEHNR and CDR2 FQNEAQ (reference sequence). This CDR3 comprises 13 residues. Trimming at V came to 4 bases and at J to 4 bases, leaving 3 bases not matched to a gene.

The J gene is TRBJ2-1, the V gene TRBV5-1, with 9 bases matching TRBD1. CDR1 SGHRS and CDR2 YFSETQ come from the germline V gene. This CDR3 spans 14 amino acids. Trimming took 3 bases from V and 10 from J; bases not matched to a gene: 8. In DNA, the CDR3 is TGCGCCAGCAGCTCGGGACAGGGACAATGGGAGCAGTTCTTC. Its protein product is CASSSGQGQWEQFF. The whole variable domain, filled in from reference TRBV5-1 and TRBJ2-1, reads KAGVTQTPRYLIKTRGQQVTLSCSPISGHRSVSWYQQTPGQGLQFLFEYFSETQRNKGNFPGRFSGRQFSNSRSEMNVSTLELGDSALYLCASSSGQGQWEQFFGPGTRLTVL.

This chain uses TRBV7-3 with TRBJ1-1; D is uncertain. Germline CDR1 and CDR2: SGHTA and FQGTGA. V dropped 5 bases and J dropped 3 bases, with 10 bases sitting between them. This CDR3 region has 13 residues. CDR3 amino acids: CASSLDTYTEAFF. The CDR3 DNA follows: TGTGCCAGCAGCCTAGACACCTACACTGAAGCTTTCTTT.

The gene calls are TRBV6-1 and TRBJ1-4, with 7 nucleotides matching TRBD1. In germline, CDR1 is MNHNS, CDR2 SASEGT. The CDR3 spans 16 residues. The V and J ends lost 3 bases and 0 bases, in that order; junction bases with no gene match: 4. This CDR3 reads CASSEMQGATNEKLFF. The CDR3 coding sequence is TGTGCCAGCAGTGAGATGCAGGGGGCAACTAATGAAAAACTGTTTTTT.